A single sample gave rise to the 29 T cell receptor beta chains below, sequenced in a study of blood T cell repertoires in COVID-19. This table comes from immunoSEQ multiplex PCR, and its TCRdb copy is limited to in-frame clones, with some not included. The data show tens of thousands of clones, roughly 83% seen once. The material sequenced was peripheral blood. Receptors originate from a human donor in a cohort sampled during active COVID-19.

This chain links TRBV7-2 with TRBJ2-5; 10 bases fit TRBD2. The CDR3 contains 16 residues. After removal of 1 base from V and 2 bases from J, the junction contained 4 bases not matched to a gene. Germline V gene sequence: CDR1 SGHTA, CDR2 FQGNSA. CDR3 sequence (DNA): TGTGCCAGCAGCTTAGTACTAGCGGGACGGCAAGAGACCCAGTACTTC. Residues: CASSLVLAGRQETQYF.

This clone appeared a few times. The junction shows a germline mismatch at one end, possibly a read error. The CDR3 loop is CASSPGNTGELFF. The CDR3 bases are TGTGCTAGCAGCCCCGGGAACACCGGGGAGCTGTTTTTT. This chain uses TRBV7-7 with TRBJ2-2; D remains ambiguous. CDR3 length: 13 amino acids. Germline values: CDR1 SSHAT, CDR2 FNYEAQ (reference sequence).

The chain joins TRBV19 to TRBJ1-1, with D maybe TRBD1 (6 bases). This CDR3 has 17 residues. The germline gives CDR1 LNHDA, CDR2 SQIVND (reference sequence). Trimming cost V 3 bases and J 3 bases, with 20 bases left between them. In DNA form, the CDR3 reads TGTGCCAGTAGTATTAGAATAACAGGGATTGAGGACACTGAAGCTTTCTTT. This gives the protein CASSIRITGIEDTEAFF. The full variable domain, rest sourced from reference TRBV19 and TRBJ1-1, is DGGITQSPKYLFRKEGQNVTLSCEQNLNHDAMYWYRQDPGQGLRLIYYSQIVNDFQKGDIAEGYSVSREKKESFPLTVTSAQKNPTAFYLCASSIRITGIEDTEAFFGQGTRLTVV.

This clone was seen only once. This sequence joins TRBV11-3 and TRBJ2-1; 9 positions agree with TRBD2. The CDR3 extends over 15 amino acids. V trimming: 1 base; J trimming: 4 bases; junction bases outside the gene matches: 2. CDR1 is SGHNT, CDR2 YENEEA, per germline. The chain's CDR3 is CASSLASGMYNEQFF. In DNA form, the CDR3 reads TGTGCCAGCAGCTTAGCTAGCGGGATGTACAATGAGCAGTTCTTC.

This chain joins TRBV2 and TRBJ1-6; TRBD1 agrees at 12 bases. V lost 6 bases, J lost 9 bases, and 18 bases stayed unmatched. Germline CDR1 and CDR2: SNHLY and FYNNEI. The CDR3 extends over 19 amino acids. The chain's CDR3 is CASRENPGQGAKVGSPLHF. The CDR3 DNA reads TGTGCCAGCAGGGAAAACCCGGGACAGGGGGCGAAGGTCGGTTCACCCCTCCACTTT.

The chain employs TRBV11-2 and TRBJ2-7; the match to TRBD2 covers 10 bases. Per germline, CDR1 SGHAT and CDR2 FQNNGV. Trimming removed 6 bases from V and 9 bases from J; junction bases left unmatched: 17. The length of the CDR3 is 16 residues. The CDR3 nucleotides are TGTGCCAGCAGTCAAGGCCGGCCTAGCGGGAGCTCCCCGCAGTACTTC. This gives the protein CASSQGRPSGSSPQYF.

This clone was observed a few times. The CDR3 coding sequence is TGTGCCATCAGTGAGTCGTTCAGAGGGGAGGATCAGCCCCAGCATTTT. Amino acid sequence: CAISESFRGEDQPQHF. The V call is TRBV10-3, the J call TRBJ1-5; D may be TRBD1 (5 bases). Germline CDR1 reads ENHRY; CDR2 reads SYGVKD. CDR3 length: 16 residues. The V end was cut by 0 bases, the J end by 5 bases, with 14 bases between.

The chain couples TRBV24-1 to TRBJ2-3, with TRBD2 identical over 9 bases. Looked up from germline, CDR1 is KGHDR and CDR2 is SFDVKD. Trimming cost V 4 bases and J 4 bases; bases outside gene matches: 11. The CDR3 spans 17 residues. As DNA, the CDR3 is TGTGCCACCAGTGACCCCACCGGACTAGCGAACGCAGATACGCAGTATTTT. It translates to CATSDPTGLANADTQYF.

This sequence joins TRBV7-9 and TRBJ1-1, with 8 bases fitting TRBD1. Trimming removed 5 bases from V and 0 bases from J; junction bases left unmatched: 5. The CDR3 is made up of 15 amino acids. CDR1 and CDR2 (germline): SEHNR, FQNEAQ (reference sequence). CDR3 coding DNA: TGTGCCAGCAGCACCTCGACAGGGGTGAACACTGAAGCTTTCTTT. Its translation is CASSTSTGVNTEAFF.

This sequence joins TRBV29-1 and TRBJ2-3; D possibly corresponds to TRBD1 (7 bases). Germline CDR1 and CDR2: SQVTM and ANQGSEA. This CDR3 region has 13 residues. With 4 bases removed from V and 4 bases from J, the gap between germline ends came to 12 bases. The CDR3 spells CSVGQGGADTQYF. The CDR3, as DNA: TGCAGCGTTGGACAGGGAGGCGCAGATACGCAGTATTTT.

This chain connects TRBV6-5 to TRBJ1-1; a weak D match, TRBD1 (5 bases). Between the trimmed V and J ends, which lost 6 bases and 11 bases, there was a span of 19 bases. The CDR3 has 13 amino acids. From germline, CDR1 is MNHEY and CDR2 SVGAGI. CDR3 protein: CASSDTIRKGAFF. CDR3 coding DNA: TGTGCCAGCAGCGACACTATCAGGAAGGGGGCTTTCTTT.

V is TRBV6-5 and J is TRBJ1-1; maybe TRBD1 (5 bases). V gave up 6 bases and J gave up 7 bases, with 15 bases separating them. Germline assignment: CDR1 MNHEY and CDR2 SVGAGI. This CDR3 region has 13 residues. CDR3 coding DNA: TGTGCCAGCAGCAAAAAGGGGCCGTATGAAGCTTTCTTT. Its protein product is CASSKKGPYEAFF.

This chain uses TRBV6-5 with TRBJ1-6, with TRBD1 as a possible D gene (5 bases). The CDR3 has 14 amino acids. With 7 bases removed from V and 0 bases from J, the gap between germline ends came to 7 bases. Germline CDR1 reads MNHEY; CDR2 reads SVGAGI. The CDR3 protein is CASKDSSYNSPLHF. The CDR3 bases are TGTGCCAGCAAAGACAGCTCCTATAATTCACCCCTCCACTTT.

The chain combines TRBV29-1 with TRBJ1-5; a weak D match, TRBD1 (6 bases). Germline V gives CDR1 SQVTM, CDR2 ANQGSEA. Trimming removed 6 bases from V and 0 bases from J, with 9 bases in between. This CDR3 is built from 13 residues. CDR3 sequence (DNA): TGCAGCGTAAGGGGGGGTAGCAATCAGCCCCAGCATTTT. Amino acids: CSVRGGSNQPQHF.

The J gene is TRBJ2-2, the V gene TRBV7-9; 8 bases line up with TRBD1. The CDR3 spans 15 residues. V shed 5 bases and J 2 bases; nucleotides not matched to a gene: 4. Germline CDR1 and CDR2: SEHNR and FQNEAQ (reference sequence). CDR3 nucleotides: TGTGCCAGCAGCCGAGGACAGGGAAACACCGGGGAGCTGTTTTTT. Translated, it gives CASSRGQGNTGELFF. The full variable domain, rest sourced from reference TRBV7-9 and TRBJ2-2, is DTGVSQNPRHKITKRGQNVTFRCDPISEHNRLYWYRQTLGQGPEFLTYFQNEAQLEKSRLLSDRFSAERPKGSFSTLEIQRTEQGDSAMYLCASSRGQGNTGELFFGEGSRLTVL.

The chain has TRBV11-2 and TRBJ2-2; 8 bases are a match to TRBD1. Germline V gene sequence: CDR1 SGHAT, CDR2 FQNNGV. CDR3 length equals 16 residues. The ends lost 6 bases at V and 1 base at J; junction bases unmatched: 7. The CDR3 region is CASSLPGTGNTGELFF. The CDR3 region has the DNA TGTGCCAGCAGTCTTCCCGGGACAGGGAACACCGGGGAGCTGTTTTTT. Full variable domain (missing parts from reference TRBV11-2 and TRBJ2-2): EAGVAQSPRYKIIEKRQSVAFWCNPISGHATLYWYQQILGQGPKLLIQFQNNGVVDDSQLPKDRFSAERLKGVDSTLKIQPAKLEDSAVYLCASSLPGTGNTGELFFGEGSRLTVL.

The chain joins TRBV19 to TRBJ2-7; tentative D call: TRBD1 (5 bases). The V gene lost 2 bases and the J gene lost 6 bases, with 11 bases spanning the gap. CDR1 and CDR2 from the germline V gene are LNHDA and SQIVND (reference sequence). The CDR3 length is 13 residues. Here the CDR3 reads CASSIQRQGEQYF. The CDR3 nucleotides read TGTGCCAGTAGTATACAGCGCCAGGGCGAGCAGTACTTC.

Only a few counts were recorded for this clone. This CDR3 reads CASSLRTVSNQPQHF. The DNA of the CDR3 is TGTGCCAGCAGTTTACGGACAGTTAGCAATCAGCCCCAGCATTTT. The chain carries TRBV27 and TRBJ1-5; D possibly corresponds to TRBD1 (6 bases). Trimming removed 2 bases at V and 0 bases at J, with 8 bases between. The V gene's germline CDR1 is MNHEY and CDR2 SMNVEV (reference sequence). The CDR3 sequence is 15 residues long.

This chain joins TRBV7-9 and TRBJ2-6; 13 bases align to TRBD2. CDR1 is SEHNR, CDR2 FQNEAQ, per germline (reference sequence). V was pared by 3 bases and J by 1 base, with 3 bases of the junction left unmatched. The CDR3 extends over 18 amino acids. In DNA form, the CDR3 reads TGTGCCAGCAGCTTTGGACTAGCGGGGGTTTCTGGGGCCAACGTCCTGACTTTC. Its translation: CASSFGLAGVSGANVLTF.

The chain carries TRBV5-1 and TRBJ2-6, with 8 bases aligning to TRBD2. Germline V gene data show CDR1 as SGHRS and CDR2 as YFSETQ. The CDR3 has 17 amino acids. V lost 1 base to trimming and J lost 0 bases; unmatched junction nucleotides: 3. CDR3 in amino acids: CASSLSSGNSGANVLTF. The CDR3 DNA is TGCGCCAGCAGCTTGAGTAGCGGGAACTCTGGGGCCAACGTCCTGACTTTC. Full variable domain (missing parts from reference TRBV5-1 and TRBJ2-6): KAGVTQTPRYLIKTRGQQVTLSCSPISGHRSVSWYQQTPGQGLQFLFEYFSETQRNKGNFPGRFSGRQFSNSRSEMNVSTLELGDSALYLCASSLSSGNSGANVLTFGAGSRLTVL.

This clone was observed once. The rearrangement joins TRBV5-1 to TRBJ2-1; TRBD2 is a possible D gene (7 bases). The V end was cut by 0 bases, the J end by 3 bases, with 16 bases between. Germline loops: CDR1 SGHRS, CDR2 YFSETQ. The CDR3 is made up of 17 amino acids. The CDR3 nucleotides are TGCGCCAGCAGCTTGGTAGGCGGGGGCCCGAGCTACAATGAGCAGTTCTTC. It specifies CASSLVGGGPSYNEQFF.

V usage is TRBV19 and J usage is TRBJ2-2; D unresolved. The ends were cut back, 3 bases at V and 4 bases at J, with 3 bases in the middle. Germline assignment: CDR1 LNHDA and CDR2 SQIVND (reference sequence). The length of the CDR3 is 12 residues. This CDR3 is CASSIRTGELFF. CDR3 sequence (DNA): TGTGCCAGTAGTATCCGCACCGGGGAGCTGTTTTTT.

The rearrangement joins TRBV4-1 to TRBJ2-1; no firm D call. CDR1 is MGHRA and CDR2 is YSYEKL in the germline V gene. The CDR3 consists of 17 residues. V lost 1 base, J lost 1 base, and 14 bases lay in between. The CDR3 DNA is TGCGCCAGCAGCCAAGTCGACCTTGGGCTGTCCTACAATGAGCAGTTCTTC. It specifies CASSQVDLGLSYNEQFF.

V usage is TRBV28 and J usage is TRBJ1-5; no definite D call. CDR3 length equals 14 residues. Germline V lookup: CDR1 MDHEN, CDR2 SYDVKM. V was pared by 3 bases and J by 2 bases, with 8 bases between. CDR3 in DNA: TGTGCCAGCAGTTTCGGCCGGGGCAATCAGCCCCAGCATTTT. It encodes CASSFGRGNQPQHF.

This clone came up once. The rearrangement joins TRBV4-3 to TRBJ1-5, with 8 bases that match TRBD1. This CDR3 is built from 16 residues. J was trimmed by 7 bases and V by 0 bases; bases with no gene match: 8. The V gene's germline CDR1 is LGHNA and CDR2 YSLEER. This chain's CDR3 is CASSQEYQGAFQPQHF. Written as DNA, the CDR3 is TGCGCCAGCAGCCAAGAATATCAGGGGGCATTCCAGCCCCAGCATTTT.

V gene TRBV30 combines with J gene TRBJ1-2, with TRBD1 as a possible D gene (6 bases). Germline values: CDR1 GTSNPN, CDR2 SVGIG (reference sequence). Between the trimmed V and J ends, which lost 5 bases and 7 bases, there was a span of 17 bases. The CDR3 is 13 amino acids. The CDR3 sequence is CAWDLGGAPGYTF. For the CDR3, the DNA is TGTGCCTGGGACCTCGGGGGGGCGCCTGGCTACACCTTC.

V is TRBV29-1 and J is TRBJ2-1, with 7 bases identical to TRBD2. The V gene end was trimmed by 3 bases and the J gene end by 9 bases; junction bases not matched to a gene: 5. There are 12 residues in the CDR3. Looked up from germline, CDR1 is SQVTM and CDR2 is ANQGSEA. The CDR3 DNA reads as TGCAGCGTTGATCAGAGCGGGATTGAGCAGTTCTTC. Residues: CSVDQSGIEQFF.

The chain links TRBV5-1 to TRBJ2-7; no reliable D call. Germline CDR1 and CDR2: SGHRS and YFSETQ. The CDR3 runs 14 residues. Trimming took off 0 bases at V and 5 bases at J, with 12 bases between the two ends. CDR3 sequence reads: CASSLVSVQDEQYF. Here the CDR3 DNA reads TGCGCCAGCAGCTTGGTGTCGGTTCAGGACGAGCAGTACTTC.

V usage is TRBV4-1 and J usage is TRBJ1-4, with TRBD1 matching over 7 bases. The trim removed 4 bases at V and 3 bases at J, leaving 5 bases unmatched. Germline V gene lookup returns CDR1 MGHRA and CDR2 YSYEKL. This CDR3 is 15 amino acids long. This CDR3 is CASSRGQESNEKLFF. The CDR3 nucleotides are TGCGCCAGCAGCCGAGGACAGGAGTCTAATGAAAAACTGTTTTTT.